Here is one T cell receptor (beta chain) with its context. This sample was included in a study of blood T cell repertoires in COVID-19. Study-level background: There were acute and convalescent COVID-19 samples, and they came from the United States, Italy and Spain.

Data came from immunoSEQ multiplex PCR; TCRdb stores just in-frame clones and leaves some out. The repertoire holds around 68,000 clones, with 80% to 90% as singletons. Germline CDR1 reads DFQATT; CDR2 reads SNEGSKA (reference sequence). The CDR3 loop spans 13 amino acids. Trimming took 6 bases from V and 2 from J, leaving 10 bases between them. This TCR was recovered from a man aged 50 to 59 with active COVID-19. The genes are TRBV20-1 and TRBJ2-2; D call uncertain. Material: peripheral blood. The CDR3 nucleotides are TGCAGTGCGAGTACGACTAACACCGGGGAGCTGTTTTTT. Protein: CSASTTNTGELFF.